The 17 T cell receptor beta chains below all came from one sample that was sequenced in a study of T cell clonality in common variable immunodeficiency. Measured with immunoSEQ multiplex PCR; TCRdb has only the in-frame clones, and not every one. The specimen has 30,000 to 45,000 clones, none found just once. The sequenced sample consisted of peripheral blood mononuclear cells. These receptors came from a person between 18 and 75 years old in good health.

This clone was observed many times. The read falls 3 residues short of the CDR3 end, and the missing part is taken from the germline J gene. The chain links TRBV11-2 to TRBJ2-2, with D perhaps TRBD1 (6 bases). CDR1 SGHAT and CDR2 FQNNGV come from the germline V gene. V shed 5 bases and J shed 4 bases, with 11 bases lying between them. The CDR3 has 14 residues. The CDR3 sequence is CASSVTGVTGELFF. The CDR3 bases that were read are TGTGCCAGCAGCGTGACAGGAGTCACCGGGGAG.

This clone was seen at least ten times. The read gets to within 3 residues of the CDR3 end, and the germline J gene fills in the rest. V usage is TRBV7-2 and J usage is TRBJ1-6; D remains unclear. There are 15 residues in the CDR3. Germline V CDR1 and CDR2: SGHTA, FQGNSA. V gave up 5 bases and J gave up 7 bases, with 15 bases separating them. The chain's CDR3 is CASSPEALQNSPLHF. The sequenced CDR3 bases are TGTGCCAGCAGCCCAGAGGCCCTGCAGAATTCACCC.

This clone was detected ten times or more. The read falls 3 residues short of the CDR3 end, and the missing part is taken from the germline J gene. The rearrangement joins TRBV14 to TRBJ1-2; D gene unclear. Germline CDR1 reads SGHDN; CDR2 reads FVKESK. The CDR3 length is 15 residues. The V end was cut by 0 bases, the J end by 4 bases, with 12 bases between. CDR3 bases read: TGTGCCAGCAGCCAAGATCAGGTAGCGGCCTATGGC. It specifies CASSQDQVAAYG. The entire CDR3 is CASSQDQVAAYGYTF. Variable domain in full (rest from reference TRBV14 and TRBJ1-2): EAGVTQFPSHSVIEKGQTVTLRCDPISGHDNLYWYRRVMGKEIKFLLHFVKESKQDESGMPNNRFLAERTGGTYSTLKVQPAELEDSGVYFCASSQDQVAAYGYTFGSGTRLTVV.

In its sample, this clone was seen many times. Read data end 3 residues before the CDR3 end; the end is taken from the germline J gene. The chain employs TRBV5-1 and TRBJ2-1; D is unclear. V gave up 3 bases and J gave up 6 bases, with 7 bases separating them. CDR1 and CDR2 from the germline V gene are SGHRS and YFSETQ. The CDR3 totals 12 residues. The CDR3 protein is CASSYPGNEQFF. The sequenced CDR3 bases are TGCGCCAGCAGCTACCCGGGCAATGAG. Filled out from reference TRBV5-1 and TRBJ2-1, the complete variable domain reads KAGVTQTPRYLIKTRGQQVTLSCSPISGHRSVSWYQQTPGQGLQFLFEYFSETQRNKGNFPGRFSGRQFSNSRSEMNVSTLELGDSALYLCASSYPGNEQFFGPGTRLTVL.

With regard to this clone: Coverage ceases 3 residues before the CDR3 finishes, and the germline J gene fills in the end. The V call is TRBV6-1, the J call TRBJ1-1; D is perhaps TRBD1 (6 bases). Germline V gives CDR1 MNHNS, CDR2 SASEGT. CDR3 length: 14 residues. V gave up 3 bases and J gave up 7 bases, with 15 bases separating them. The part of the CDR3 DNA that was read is TGTGCCAGCAGTGATCGGGGGGCGCTGGATGAA. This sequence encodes CASSDRGALDE. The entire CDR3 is CASSDRGALDEAFF.

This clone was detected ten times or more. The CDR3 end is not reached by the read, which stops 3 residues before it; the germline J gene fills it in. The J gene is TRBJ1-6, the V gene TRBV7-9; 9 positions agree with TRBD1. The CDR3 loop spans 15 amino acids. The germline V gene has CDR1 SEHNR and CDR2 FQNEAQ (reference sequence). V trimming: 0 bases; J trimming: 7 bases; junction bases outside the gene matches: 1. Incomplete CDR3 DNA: TGTGCCAGCAGCTTAGCCGGACAGGGGAATTCACCC. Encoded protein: CASSLAGQGNSP. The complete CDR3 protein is CASSLAGQGNSPLHF.

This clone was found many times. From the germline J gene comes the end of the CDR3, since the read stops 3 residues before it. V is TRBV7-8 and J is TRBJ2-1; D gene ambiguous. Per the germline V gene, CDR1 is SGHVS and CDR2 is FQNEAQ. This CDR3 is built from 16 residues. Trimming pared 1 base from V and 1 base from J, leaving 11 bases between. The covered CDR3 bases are TGTGCCAGCAGCTTAGACCCCCTAGGATCCTACAATGAG. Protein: CASSLDPLGSYNE. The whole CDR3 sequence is CASSLDPLGSYNEQFF.

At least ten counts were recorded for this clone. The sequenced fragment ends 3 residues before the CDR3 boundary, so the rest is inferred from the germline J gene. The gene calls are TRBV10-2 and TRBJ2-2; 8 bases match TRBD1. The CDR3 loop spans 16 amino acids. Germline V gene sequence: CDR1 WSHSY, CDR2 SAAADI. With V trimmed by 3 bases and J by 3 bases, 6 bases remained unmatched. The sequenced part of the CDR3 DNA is TGCGCCAGCAGTGAATACCAGGGGGCGGACACCGGGGAG. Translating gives CASSEYQGADTGE. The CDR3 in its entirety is CASSEYQGADTGELFF.

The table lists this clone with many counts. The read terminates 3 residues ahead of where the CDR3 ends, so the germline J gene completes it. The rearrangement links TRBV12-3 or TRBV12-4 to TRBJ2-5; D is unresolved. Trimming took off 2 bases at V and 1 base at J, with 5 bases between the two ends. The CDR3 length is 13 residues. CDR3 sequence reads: CASSLQIQETQYF. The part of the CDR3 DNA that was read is TGTGCCAGCAGTTTACAGATCCAAGAGACC.

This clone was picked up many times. The part of the CDR3 DNA that was read is TGTGCCAGCAGTGAGACCGGGACTGATAATGAAAAA. It yields the protein CASSETGTDNEK. The complete CDR3 protein is CASSETGTDNEKLFF. V is TRBV2 and J is TRBJ1-4, with D possibly being TRBD1 (5 bases). The sequenced fragment ends 3 residues before the CDR3 boundary, so the rest is inferred from the germline J gene. Trimming removed 3 bases at V and 4 bases at J, with 12 bases between. The CDR3 is 15 residues long. Germline CDR1 and CDR2: SNHLY and FYNNEI.

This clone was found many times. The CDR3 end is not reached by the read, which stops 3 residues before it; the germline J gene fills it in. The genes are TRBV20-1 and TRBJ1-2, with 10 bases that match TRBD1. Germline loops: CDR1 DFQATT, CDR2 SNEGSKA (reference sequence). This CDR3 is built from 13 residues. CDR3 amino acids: CSARDRGVGSYTF. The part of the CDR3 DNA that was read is TGCAGTGCTCGGGACAGGGGAGTAGGGAGC.

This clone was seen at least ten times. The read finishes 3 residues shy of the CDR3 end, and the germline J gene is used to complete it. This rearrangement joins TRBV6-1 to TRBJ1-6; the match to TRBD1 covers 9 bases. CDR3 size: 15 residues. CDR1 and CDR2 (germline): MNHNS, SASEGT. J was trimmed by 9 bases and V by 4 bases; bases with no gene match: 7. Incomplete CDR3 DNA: TGTGCCAGCAGTGCCGACAGGGGGTTGGGTTCACCC. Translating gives CASSADRGLGSP. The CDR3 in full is CASSADRGLGSPLHF.

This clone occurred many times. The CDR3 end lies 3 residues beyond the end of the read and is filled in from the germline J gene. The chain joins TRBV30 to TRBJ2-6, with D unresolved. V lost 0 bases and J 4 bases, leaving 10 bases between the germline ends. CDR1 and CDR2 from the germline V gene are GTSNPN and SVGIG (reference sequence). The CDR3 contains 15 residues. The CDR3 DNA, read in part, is TGTGCCTGGAGTGTAAAGGCGCGGGGGGCCAACGTC. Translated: CAWSVKARGANV. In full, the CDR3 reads CAWSVKARGANVLTF. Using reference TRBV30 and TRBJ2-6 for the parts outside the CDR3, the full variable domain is SQTIHQWPATLVQPVGSPLSLECTVEGTSNPNLYWYRQAAGRGLQLLFYSVGIGQISSEVPQNLSASRPQDRQFILSSKKLLLSDSGFYLCAWSVKARGANVLTFGAGSRLTVL.

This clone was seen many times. CDR3 DNA, as far as it was read: TGTGCCAGCCTGACACTTTACACAGATACG. It is translated as CASLTLYTDT. The entire CDR3 protein reads CASLTLYTDTQYF. This chain uses TRBV2 with TRBJ2-3; the D is unclear. Coverage ceases 3 residues before the CDR3 finishes, and the germline J gene fills in the end. Between the trimmed V and J ends, which lost 8 bases and 2 bases, there was a span of 11 bases. Germline loops: CDR1 SNHLY, CDR2 FYNNEI. This CDR3 region has 13 residues.

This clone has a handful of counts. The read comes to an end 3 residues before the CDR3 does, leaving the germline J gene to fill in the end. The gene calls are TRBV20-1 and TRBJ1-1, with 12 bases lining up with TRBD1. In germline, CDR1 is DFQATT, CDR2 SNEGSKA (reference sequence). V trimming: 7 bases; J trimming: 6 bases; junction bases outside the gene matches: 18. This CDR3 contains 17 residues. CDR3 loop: CSVKGARDRGRRAEAFF. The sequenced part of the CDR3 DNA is TGCAGTGTCAAGGGGGCTCGGGACAGGGGGCGCAGGGCTGAA.

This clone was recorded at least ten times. The covered CDR3 bases are TGCAGTGCTAGAGATCGGGGTAGTGGGAGCTCCTACAATGAG. Amino acids: CSARDRGSGSSYNE. The whole CDR3 reads CSARDRGSGSSYNEQFF. This chain joins TRBV20-1 and TRBJ2-1; the D gene is possibly TRBD2 (5 bases). With the read ending 3 residues before the CDR3 end, the germline J gene is used to fill in that end. This CDR3 has 17 residues. V was clipped by 0 bases and J by 0 bases, with 15 bases between them. Germline CDR1 reads DFQATT; CDR2 reads SNEGSKA (reference sequence).

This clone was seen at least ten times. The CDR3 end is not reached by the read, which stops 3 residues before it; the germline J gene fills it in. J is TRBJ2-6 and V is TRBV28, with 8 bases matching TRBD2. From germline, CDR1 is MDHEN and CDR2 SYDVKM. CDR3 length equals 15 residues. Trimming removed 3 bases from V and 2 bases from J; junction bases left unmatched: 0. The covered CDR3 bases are TGTGCCAGCAGTTTCGGGGGGGCTGGGGCCAACGTC. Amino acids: CASSFGGAGANV. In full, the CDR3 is CASSFGGAGANVLTF. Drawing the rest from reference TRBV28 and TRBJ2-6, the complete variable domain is DVKVTQSSRYLVKRTGEKVFLECVQDMDHENMFWYRQDPGLGLRLIYFSYDVKMKEKGDIPEGYSVSREKKERFSLILESASTNQTSMYLCASSFGGAGANVLTFGAGSRLTVL.